This paragraph reports one TCR beta chain. Its antigen is undetermined. A read error may produce the germline difference seen at one junction end. The sample belongs to a study of circulating CD8 cells and anti-PD-1 response in melanoma. TCR libraries were prepared from roughly 15 ng of total RNA with the QIAseq Immune Repertoire TCR panel. TCRdb re-called the reads with MiXCR, one entry per CDR3 protein. The sample includes about 470 distinct CDR3 sequences, approximately 7.8% of them seen just once. From live CD3+CD8+TCRalphabeta+ cells, four PD-1 and/or TIGIT subsets were sorted. Study observations and caveats: Subset repertoires were largely private at M1, with under 8% shared.

The CDR3 has 14 residues. Germline V gives CDR1 WNHNN, CDR2 SYGVQD (reference sequence). This sample comprised CD8+ T cells from PBMCs, obtained at baseline or after one month of anti-PD-1 therapy (not recorded which). V is TRBV10-1 and J is TRBJ2-4, with no clear D. The clonotype comes from a human donor with melanoma. CDR3 in DNA: TGCGCCAGCAGTGAGACTGTAGCCAAAGACATTCAGTACTTC. Amino acids: CASSETVAKDIQYF.